Sequencing of this T cell receptor (beta chain) was carried out in a study of T cells in Graves' hyperthyroidism and ophthalmopathy. CDR1 is DFQATT and CDR2 is SNEGSKA in the germline V gene (reference sequence). The CDR3 runs to 14 residues. With V trimmed by 3 bases and J by 2 bases, 5 bases remained unmatched. Using RNA transcripts as the source, TCR beta CDR3 regions were amplified. The primer set for the first-round RT-PCR of the TCR CDR3 was HTBI. TCRdb reanalysed the multiplex PCR reads using MiXCR and keeps one entry per CDR3 protein. The sample holds 350,000 to 400,000 distinct CDR3 sequences, more than 13% seen once.

Sequenced: blood. The receptor comes from a woman aged 25-40 years with Graves' hyperthyroidism. The chain recombines TRBV20-1 with TRBJ2-3; 7 bases align to TRBD2. The CDR3 sequence is CSASTSVVTDTQYF. In DNA form, the CDR3 reads TGCAGTGCTAGCACTAGCGTTGTCACAGATACGCAGTATTTT.